A single sample gave rise to the 24 T cell receptor beta chains below, sequenced in a study of cytomegalovirus exposure and HLA in healthy donors (dated by TCRdb to the late 2010s). The protocol used for the library was the immunoSEQ multiplex PCR assay. A mixture of 60 forward primers for TCR Vbeta segments and 13 reverse primers for TCR Jbeta segments was used in the multiplex PCR. Entries here come from immuneACCESS through TCRdb and include only in-frame sequences with V and J called. Some clones fail to appear in such tables; in the studies checked, an unresolved V gene covers under half of the shortfall, and the cause of the remainder is unknown. The sample table records approximately 110,000 clones; approximately 70% of these occur just once. About 4.5% of the sample is held by the ten biggest clonotypes. The sequencing sample was made of PBMCs. The receptors were gathered from a man in his 60s in good health and CMV-seropositive.

The chain joins TRBV2 to TRBJ2-3; no firm D call. The germline CDR1 and CDR2 sequences are SNHLY and FYNNEI. V was pared by 4 bases and J by 4 bases, with 6 bases between. This CDR3 comprises 12 residues. CDR3 bases: TGTGCCAGCAGTGTCTCGGCAGATACGCAGTATTTT. Protein product: CASSVSADTQYF.

This chain links TRBV5-1 with TRBJ2-7; 9 nucleotides agree with TRBD1. The V segment lost 7 bases and the J segment 2 bases; nucleotides outside the gene matches: 10. The CDR3 is 15 amino acids. Germline V CDR1 and CDR2: SGHRS, YFSETQ. As DNA, the CDR3 is TGCGCCAGCTGCAAGGGGGACAGGGTGACCTACGAGCAGTACTTC. Its protein is CASCKGDRVTYEQYF.

The chain recombines TRBV7-9 with TRBJ2-2; a weak D match, TRBD2 (5 bases). This CDR3 comprises 15 residues. The germline gives CDR1 SEHNR, CDR2 FQNEAQ (reference sequence). V was trimmed by 3 bases and J by 1 base, leaving 9 bases between them. The CDR3 sequence: CASSLGEWNTGELFF. The CDR3 nucleotides read TGTGCCAGCAGCTTGGGAGAATGGAACACCGGGGAGCTGTTTTTT.

The rearrangement uses TRBV19 and TRBJ2-5, with D perhaps matching TRBD2 (6 bases). CDR3 length: 14 amino acids. V was shortened by 3 bases and J by 3 bases, with 11 bases between the two germline ends. From germline, CDR1 is LNHDA and CDR2 SQIVND (reference sequence). In nucleotides, the CDR3 is TGTGCCAGTAGTATGGGGACTTATGAAGAGACCCAGTACTTC. It yields the protein CASSMGTYEETQYF.

The chain uses TRBV11-2 and TRBJ1-6; D not certain. Germline V gene sequence: CDR1 SGHAT, CDR2 FQNNGV. Trimming took 10 bases from V and 2 from J, leaving 9 bases between them. The CDR3 contains 13 residues. For the CDR3, the DNA is TGTGCCACCCGCGGCACCTATAATTCACCCCTCCACTTT. Translated, it gives CATRGTYNSPLHF.

This sequence joins TRBV30 and TRBJ1-4, with D perhaps matching TRBD1 (6 bases). V lost 2 bases and J 0 bases, leaving 13 bases between the germline ends. The CDR3 totals 16 residues. Germline CDR1 is GTSNPN and CDR2 is SVGIG (reference sequence). The CDR3 DNA sequence: TGTGCCTGGAGTCCTATTTACAGGGCAACTAATGAAAAACTGTTTTTT. Its translation: CAWSPIYRATNEKLFF.

This clone was detected a few times. V is TRBV6-5 and J is TRBJ1-6, with TRBD1 identical over 9 bases. Germline CDR1 reads MNHEY; CDR2 reads SVGAGI. V dropped 4 bases and J dropped 11; count of bases not matched to a gene: 3. The CDR3 totals 13 residues. The CDR3 DNA is TGTGCCAGCAGTTGGGACAGGGTCGCACCCCTCCACTTT. Translated, it gives CASSWDRVAPLHF.

The J gene is TRBJ1-2, the V gene TRBV15; 11 bases map to TRBD1. The CDR3 contains 14 residues. Germline V CDR1 and CDR2: LNHNV, YYDKDF (reference sequence). With V trimmed by 5 bases and J by 5 bases, 4 bases remained unmatched. The CDR3 loop reads CATSWDRGGYGYTF. In DNA form, the CDR3 reads TGTGCCACCAGCTGGGACAGGGGGGGGTATGGCTACACCTTC.

The chain uses TRBV5-1 and TRBJ1-4; 9 bases line up with TRBD1. Germline lookup yields CDR1 SGHRS and CDR2 YFSETQ. V lost 4 bases, J lost 7 bases, and 8 bases stayed unmatched. This CDR3 contains 15 residues. CDR3 coding DNA: TGCGCCAGCAGCCAGGAGGGACAGGGAAGTGAAAAACTGTTTTTT. Its translation: CASSQEGQGSEKLFF. Complete variable domain (other parts from reference TRBV5-1 and TRBJ1-4): KAGVTQTPRYLIKTRGQQVTLSCSPISGHRSVSWYQQTPGQGLQFLFEYFSETQRNKGNFPGRFSGRQFSNSRSEMNVSTLELGDSALYLCASSQEGQGSEKLFFGSGTQLSVL.

This chain uses TRBV5-1 with TRBJ2-7; 10 bases agree with TRBD1. CDR1 is SGHRS and CDR2 is YFSETQ in the germline V gene. CDR3 length: 14 amino acids. The ends lost 5 bases at V and 7 bases at J; junction bases unmatched: 9. CDR3 protein: CASRGGTGEREQYF. The DNA of the CDR3 is TGCGCCAGCAGAGGAGGGACAGGGGAACGGGAGCAGTACTTC.

This clone appeared once. The chain recombines TRBV5-1 with TRBJ2-3, with 11 bases matching TRBD2. Germline CDR1 and CDR2: SGHRS and YFSETQ. Trimming took 2 bases from V and 4 from J; bases not matched to a gene: 6. This CDR3 spans 16 amino acids. The CDR3 nucleotides are TGCGCCAGCAGCTTTGGTCCACTAGCGGGGGCAGATACGCAGTATTTT. This gives the protein CASSFGPLAGADTQYF.

The chain is built from TRBV7-3 and TRBJ1-1, with D unresolved. V was pared by 4 bases and J by 2 bases, with 8 bases between. This CDR3 is 13 amino acids long. In germline, CDR1 is SGHTA, CDR2 FQGTGA. Here the CDR3 reads CASSSRHNTEAFF. DNA of the CDR3: TGTGCCAGCAGCTCCAGACACAACACTGAAGCTTTCTTT. Using reference TRBV7-3 and TRBJ1-1 for the parts outside the CDR3, the full variable domain is GAGVSQTPSNKVTEKGKYVELRCDPISGHTALYWYRQSLGQGPEFLIYFQGTGAADDSGLPNDRFFAVRPEGSVSTLKIQRTERGDSAVYLCASSSRHNTEAFFGQGTRLTVV.

The CDR3 region is CASSLFAGVFNNSPLHF. CDR3 DNA sequence: TGTGCCAGTAGCCTATTCGCGGGTGTTTTCAATAATTCACCCCTCCACTTT. V and J are TRBV19 and TRBJ1-6, with D unclear. Trimming removed 6 bases from V and 5 bases from J, with 20 bases in between. CDR3 length: 17 amino acids. Germline CDR1 is LNHDA and CDR2 is SQIVND (reference sequence).

Notes on this clone: The sample carries other DNA sequences with the same CDR3. The V and J genes are TRBV5-1 and TRBJ1-2; 9 bases are shared with TRBD1. This CDR3 is built from 14 residues. J gave up 2 bases and V 2 bases, and 1 base lay outside the gene matches. CDR1 is SGHRS and CDR2 is YFSETQ in the germline V gene. DNA of the CDR3: TGCGCCAGCAGCTTACAGGGGGCGAACTATGGCTACACCTTC. It codes for CASSLQGANYGYTF. The whole variable domain, filled in from reference TRBV5-1 and TRBJ1-2, reads KAGVTQTPRYLIKTRGQQVTLSCSPISGHRSVSWYQQTPGQGLQFLFEYFSETQRNKGNFPGRFSGRQFSNSRSEMNVSTLELGDSALYLCASSLQGANYGYTFGSGTRLTVV.

This clone was seen a few times. The chain has TRBV29-1 and TRBJ2-1; no definite D call. CDR3 size: 14 residues. Germline V lookup: CDR1 SQVTM, CDR2 ANQGSEA. The V end lost 4 bases, the J end lost 0 bases, and 10 bases lay between the germline ends. In nucleotides, the CDR3 is TGCAGCGTTGTGACAAGCCCCTCCTACAATGAGCAGTTCTTC. Translating it yields CSVVTSPSYNEQFF.

V and J are TRBV7-2 and TRBJ2-3, with D tentatively TRBD2 (5 bases). From germline, CDR1 is SGHTA and CDR2 FQGNSA. CDR3 length: 13 amino acids. Trimming took 10 bases from V and 1 from J, leaving 12 bases between them. The CDR3 coding sequence is TGTGCCACCTCTCCTAGCCGCACAGATACGCAGTATTTT. The encoded protein is CATSPSRTDTQYF.

This chain joins TRBV4-1 and TRBJ1-2; D is possibly TRBD1 (5 bases). Trimming pared 0 bases from V and 8 bases from J, leaving 28 bases between. Germline CDR1 is MGHRA and CDR2 is YSYEKL. This CDR3 is 19 amino acids long. CDR3 amino acids: CASSQDQRVGTGLLNGYTF. The CDR3, as DNA: TGCGCCAGCAGCCAAGATCAAAGGGTCGGAACAGGATTGTTGAACGGCTACACCTTC.

The chain links TRBV18 to TRBJ1-2; 8 nucleotides align to TRBD1. With 6 bases clipped from V and 8 bases from J, the junction kept 14 bases outside the gene matches. The CDR3 is made up of 15 amino acids. Looked up from germline, CDR1 is KGHSH and CDR2 is LQKENI. CDR3: CASSPSPTGEKGYTF. The CDR3, as DNA: TGTGCCAGCTCTCCTTCCCCGACAGGGGAAAAGGGCTACACCTTC.

The chain recombines TRBV6-5 with TRBJ2-7; 8 nucleotides align to TRBD2. Trimming removed 4 bases from V and 3 bases from J; junction bases left unmatched: 11. The CDR3 extends over 16 amino acids. The V gene's germline CDR1 is MNHEY and CDR2 SVGAGI. CDR3 coding DNA: TGTGCCAGCAGTTCCCCCGGGGGGGACGTCGGCTACGAGCAGTACTTC. This encodes CASSSPGGDVGYEQYF.

The genes are TRBV30 and TRBJ2-5, with D possibly TRBD2 on 5 matching bases. This CDR3 has 11 residues. V dropped 8 bases and J dropped 1 base, with 8 bases sitting between them. The germline CDR1 and CDR2 sequences are GTSNPN and SVGIG (reference sequence). CDR3 sequence: CARGSQETQYF. In nucleotides, the CDR3 is TGTGCCCGGGGAAGCCAAGAGACCCAGTACTTC.

The chain has TRBV18 and TRBJ2-7; TRBD1 matches 7 bases. There are 15 residues in the CDR3. Trimming removed 3 bases from V and 5 bases from J; junction bases left unmatched: 10. Germline V gene lookup returns CDR1 KGHSH and CDR2 LQKENI. The CDR3 is CASSPNRDRLNEQYF. The CDR3 region has the DNA TGTGCCAGCTCACCGAACCGGGACAGACTGAACGAGCAGTACTTC.

This sequence joins TRBV5-1 and TRBJ2-5; TRBD2 matches at 8 bases. The CDR3 has 15 amino acids. Germline values: CDR1 SGHRS, CDR2 YFSETQ. V gave up 0 bases and J gave up 2 bases; unmatched junction bases: 3. The CDR3 DNA sequence: TGCGCCAGCAGCTTGGCGGTAGCGGGACAAGAGACCCAGTACTTC. Its protein is CASSLAVAGQETQYF.

This sequence joins TRBV9 and TRBJ1-3, with 9 bases fitting TRBD1. There are 14 residues in the CDR3. The V gene's germline CDR1 is SGDLS and CDR2 YYNGEE. Unmatched junction bases numbered 4, after V lost 5 bases and J lost 4 bases. DNA for the CDR3: TGTGCCAGCAGAGCGGACAGGGGAGGAAACACCATATATTTT. Its translation: CASRADRGGNTIYF.

The chain employs TRBV10-3 and TRBJ1-4; 7 bases line up with TRBD1. The junction had 11 bases not matched to a gene; V was cut back by 3 bases and J by 10 bases. The germline V gene encodes CDR1 ENHRY and CDR2 SYGVKD. The length of the CDR3 is 15 residues. The CDR3 DNA reads TGTGCCATCAGTGAACGACAGGGTGATGCAGGAAAACTGTTTTTT. Translating gives CAISERQGDAGKLFF.